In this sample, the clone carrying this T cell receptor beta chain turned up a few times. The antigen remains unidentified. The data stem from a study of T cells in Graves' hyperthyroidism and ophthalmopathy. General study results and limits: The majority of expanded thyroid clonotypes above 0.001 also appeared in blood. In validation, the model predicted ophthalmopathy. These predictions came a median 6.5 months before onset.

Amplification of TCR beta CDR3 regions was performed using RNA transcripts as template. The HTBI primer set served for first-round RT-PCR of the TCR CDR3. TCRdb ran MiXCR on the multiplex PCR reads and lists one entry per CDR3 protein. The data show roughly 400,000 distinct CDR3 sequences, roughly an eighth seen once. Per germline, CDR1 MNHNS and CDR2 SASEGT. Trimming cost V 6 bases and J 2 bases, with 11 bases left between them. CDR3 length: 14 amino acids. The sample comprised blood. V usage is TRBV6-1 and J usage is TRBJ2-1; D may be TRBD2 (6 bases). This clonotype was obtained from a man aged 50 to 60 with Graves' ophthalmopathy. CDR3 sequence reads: CASRRTIAYNEQFF. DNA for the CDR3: TGTGCCAGCAGAAGGACTATAGCCTACAATGAGCAGTTCTTC.